This TCR beta chain was captured by sequencing in a study of blood T cell repertoires in COVID-19. The data were produced by immunoSEQ multiplex PCR, yet TCRdb's version contains in-frame clones alone and is incomplete. The data hold fewer than 100,000 clones, with 88% observed a single time. Germline CDR1 reads LNHDA; CDR2 reads SQIVND (reference sequence). The CDR3 has 15 amino acids. J was trimmed by 7 bases and V by 4 bases; bases with no gene match: 10. The source of this sequence is a human donor in a cohort sampled during active COVID-19. Sequenced material: peripheral blood. This chain links TRBV19 with TRBJ2-1, with 7 nucleotides matching TRBD2. CDR3 residues: CASSSKRGSENEQFF. The CDR3 coding sequence is TGTGCCAGTAGTAGTAAGCGGGGCTCCGAGAATGAGCAGTTCTTC.